Listed here is a single T cell receptor beta chain. The specificity of this receptor is unknown. Base-call qualities are not available, and no considerably larger clone is one nucleotide away. The data belong to a study of T cell responses to AZD1222 COVID-19 vaccine (dated by TCRdb to about 2021). Study-wide context: Because spike-specific TCR depth and breadth did not differ between the two schedules, AZD1222 recipients who got a second dose at roughly 4 weeks were pooled with those who got a second dose at roughly 12 weeks. Trial participants were enrolled by age into subgroups of 18-55, 56-69 and 70-plus years, and around 150, 29 and 61 TCR-sequenced participants, respectively, were included in these subgroups. TCR sequencing covered roughly 230 trial participants: 200 to 220 given two doses of AZD1222 and approximately 25 given two doses of MenACWY control vaccine. Broader findings and caveats from the paper: Most participants were white British and females outnumbered males, and the authors suggested that clonal diversity may have been underestimated. A significant rise in spike-specific TCR breadth and depth was observed after two AZD1222 doses relative to day 0 and relative to MenACWY recipients. The 56-69-year group was small, and its depth increase did not reach significance, likely because of low power. Vaccine-associated CD4 TCRs spanned the whole spike protein, with dominant responses in regions 160-218 and 743-854. Conclusions about previously exposed vaccinees are limited, since just six or seven AZD1222 recipients were seropositive for SARS-CoV-2 at baseline. No day 14 peak-response samples were available, so repertoires were characterized only after the peak T cell response. Epitopes outside the regions mutated in the B.1.351 and B.1.1.7 variants were reportedly recognized by nearly half of the unique spike-specific TCRs.

The meaning of the sample's time point label: baseline before first vaccination. Samples from vaccinated people were obtained from the UK trials COV001 and COV002, which included a single-blind randomized controlled phase 2/3 trial of AZD1222 (ChAdOx1 nCoV-19) in healthy adults. For TCRbeta chain sequencing, PBMC samples from trial participants were taken at day 0 and at day 28 after the second dose. V gives up 4 bases and J gives up 3 bases, and the segment between their germline ends measures 15 bases. According to the germline V gene (reference sequence), CDR1 reads LNHDA and CDR2 reads SQIVND. The CDR3 sequence holds 15 residues, the cysteine and phenylalanine included. The read is trimmed to its CDR3 DNA, 45 bases read in frame from base 1. The CDR3 regions of human TCRbeta chains were analyzed by immunosequencing. In the authors' own workflow: Repertoire TCRs were matched against a reference library of SARS-CoV-2-specific TCRs generated with the MIRA antigen-specificity platform. Breadth meant the fraction of unique TCRs that were SARS-CoV-2-associated, whereas depth meant the fraction of total T cells that were SARS-CoV-2-associated. Each spike-specific TCR was assigned to its reactive spike region and to a CD4 or CD8 class using the MIRA data. Log10-transformed breadth and depth values were compared by one-way ANOVA with Sidak's multiple comparisons tests. TCRdb's version of the immuneACCESS table is confined to in-frame rearrangements and falls short of the full clone set. An unresolved V gene accounts for under half of the shortfall where checked; the remainder is of unknown origin. Clone size and the V and J calls come from that table; the DNA yielded D and trimming. For this sample the table gives over 100,000 clones, of which roughly 90% were detected only once. Of the sample, roughly 8.4% falls within the top ten clones.

This receptor chain uses TRBV19 and TRBJ1-2; TRBD1 could be the D gene, as 6 bases match. The material sequenced was peripheral blood, taken on day 0 of AZD1222 vaccination. The source is an adult in good health. The base sequence is TGTGCCAGTAGTAATGGGGGGCCCGGCGACTATGGCTACACCTTC. This translates into CASSNGGPGDYGYTF.